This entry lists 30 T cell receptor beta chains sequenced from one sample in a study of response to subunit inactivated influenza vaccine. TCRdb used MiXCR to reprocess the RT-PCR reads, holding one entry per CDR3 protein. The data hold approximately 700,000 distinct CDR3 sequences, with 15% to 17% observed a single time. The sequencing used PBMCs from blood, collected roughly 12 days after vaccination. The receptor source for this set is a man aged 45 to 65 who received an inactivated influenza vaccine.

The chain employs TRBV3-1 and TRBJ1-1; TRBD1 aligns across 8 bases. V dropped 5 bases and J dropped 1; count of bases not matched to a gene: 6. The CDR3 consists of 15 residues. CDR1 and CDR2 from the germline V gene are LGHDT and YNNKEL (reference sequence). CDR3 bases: TGTGCCAGCAGCTCCAGGGGGCTGAAGAACACTGAAGCTTTCTTT. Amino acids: CASSSRGLKNTEAFF.

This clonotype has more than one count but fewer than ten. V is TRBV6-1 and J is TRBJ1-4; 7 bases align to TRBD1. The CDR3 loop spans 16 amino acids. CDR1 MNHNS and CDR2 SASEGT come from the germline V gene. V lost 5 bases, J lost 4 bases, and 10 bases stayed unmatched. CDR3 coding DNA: TGTGCCAGCAGTCCCGTCCGACAGGGCAGTAATGAAAAACTGTTTTTT. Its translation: CASSPVRQGSNEKLFF.

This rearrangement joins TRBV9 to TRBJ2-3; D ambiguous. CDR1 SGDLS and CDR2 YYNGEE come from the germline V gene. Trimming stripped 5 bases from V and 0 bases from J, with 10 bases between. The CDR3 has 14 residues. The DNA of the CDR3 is TGTGCCAGCAGTCACTCTTTGAGCACAGATACGCAGTATTTT. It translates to CASSHSLSTDTQYF.

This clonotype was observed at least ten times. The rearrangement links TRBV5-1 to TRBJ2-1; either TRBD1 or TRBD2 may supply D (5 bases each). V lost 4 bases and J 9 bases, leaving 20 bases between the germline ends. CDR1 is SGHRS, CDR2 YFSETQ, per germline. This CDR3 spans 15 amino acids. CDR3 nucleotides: TGCGCCAGCAGCCCACGAGGGGCCCTGGTTAGTGAGCAGTTCTTC. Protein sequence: CASSPRGALVSEQFF.

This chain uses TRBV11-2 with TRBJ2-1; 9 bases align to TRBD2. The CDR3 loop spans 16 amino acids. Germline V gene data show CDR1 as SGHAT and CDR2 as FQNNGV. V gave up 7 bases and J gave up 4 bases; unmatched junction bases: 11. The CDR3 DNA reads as TGTGCCAGCACCCATTGGGGGCGGGGGGGTTACAATGAGCAGTTCTTC. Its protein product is CASTHWGRGGYNEQFF.

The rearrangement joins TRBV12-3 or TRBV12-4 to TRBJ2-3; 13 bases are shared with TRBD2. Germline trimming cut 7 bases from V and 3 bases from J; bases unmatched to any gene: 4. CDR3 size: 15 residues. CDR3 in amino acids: CASKRLAGGTDTQYF. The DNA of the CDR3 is TGTGCCAGCAAGCGACTAGCGGGAGGTACAGATACGCAGTATTTT.

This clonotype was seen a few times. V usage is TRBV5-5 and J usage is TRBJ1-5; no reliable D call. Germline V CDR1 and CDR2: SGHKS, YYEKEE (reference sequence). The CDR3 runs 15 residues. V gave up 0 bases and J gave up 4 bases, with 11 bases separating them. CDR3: CASSLDSQRNQPQHF. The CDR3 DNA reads TGTGCCAGCAGCTTGGACAGTCAGCGTAATCAGCCCCAGCATTTT. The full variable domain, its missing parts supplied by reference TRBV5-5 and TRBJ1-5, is DAGVTQSPTHLIKTRGQQVTLRCSPISGHKSVSWYQQVLGQGPQFIFQYYEKEERGRGNFPDRFSARQFPNYSSELNVNALLLGDSALYLCASSLDSQRNQPQHFGDGTRLSIL.

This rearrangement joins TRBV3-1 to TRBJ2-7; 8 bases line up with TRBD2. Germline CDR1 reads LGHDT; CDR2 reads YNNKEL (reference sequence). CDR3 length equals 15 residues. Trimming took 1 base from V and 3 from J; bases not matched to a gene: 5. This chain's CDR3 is CASSQVAGRFYEQYF. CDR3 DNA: TGTGCCAGCAGCCAAGTAGCGGGGAGATTCTACGAGCAGTACTTC.

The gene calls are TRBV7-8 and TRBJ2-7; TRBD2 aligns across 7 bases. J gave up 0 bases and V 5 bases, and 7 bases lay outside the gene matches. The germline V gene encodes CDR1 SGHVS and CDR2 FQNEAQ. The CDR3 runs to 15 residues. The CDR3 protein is CASSPIGRSSYEQYF. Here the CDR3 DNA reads TGTGCCAGCAGCCCAATCGGGAGGAGCTCCTACGAGCAGTACTTC. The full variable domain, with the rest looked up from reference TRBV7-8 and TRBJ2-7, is GAGVSQSPRYKVAKRGQDVALRCDPISGHVSLFWYQQALGQGPEFLTYFQNEAQLDKSGLPSDRFFAERPEGSVSTLKIQRTQQEDSAVYLCASSPIGRSSYEQYFGPGTRLTVT.

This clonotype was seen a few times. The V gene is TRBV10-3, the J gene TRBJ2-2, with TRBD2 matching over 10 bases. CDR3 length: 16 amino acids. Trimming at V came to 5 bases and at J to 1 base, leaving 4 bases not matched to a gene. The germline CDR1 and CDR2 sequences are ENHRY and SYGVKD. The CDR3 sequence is CAISTVAGGNTGELFF. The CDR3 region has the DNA TGTGCCATCAGTACAGTAGCGGGGGGGAACACCGGGGAGCTGTTTTTT.

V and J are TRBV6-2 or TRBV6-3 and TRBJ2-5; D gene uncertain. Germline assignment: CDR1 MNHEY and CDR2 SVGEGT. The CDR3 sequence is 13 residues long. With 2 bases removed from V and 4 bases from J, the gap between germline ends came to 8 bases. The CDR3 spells CASSYNRRETQYF. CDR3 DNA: TGTGCCAGCAGTTACAACCGGAGAGAGACCCAGTACTTC.

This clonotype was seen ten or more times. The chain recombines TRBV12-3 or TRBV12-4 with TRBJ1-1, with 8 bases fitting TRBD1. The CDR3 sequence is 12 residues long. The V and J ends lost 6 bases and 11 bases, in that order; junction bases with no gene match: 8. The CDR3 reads CASSRHRGVAFF. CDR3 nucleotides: TGTGCCAGCAGCCGACACAGGGGGGTCGCTTTCTTT.

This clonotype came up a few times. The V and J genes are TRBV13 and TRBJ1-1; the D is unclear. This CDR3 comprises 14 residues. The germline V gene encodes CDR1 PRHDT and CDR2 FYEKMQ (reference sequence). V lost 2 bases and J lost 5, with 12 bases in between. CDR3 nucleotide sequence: TGTGCCAGCAGCTTAACCGAGGACGGTACTGAAGCTTTCTTT. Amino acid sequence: CASSLTEDGTEAFF.

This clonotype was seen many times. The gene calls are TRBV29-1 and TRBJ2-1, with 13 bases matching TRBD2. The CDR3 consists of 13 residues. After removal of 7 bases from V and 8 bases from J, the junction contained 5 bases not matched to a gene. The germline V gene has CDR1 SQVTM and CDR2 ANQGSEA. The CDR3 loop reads CSGGTSGTYEQFF. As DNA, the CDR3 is TGCAGCGGAGGGACTAGCGGGACCTATGAGCAGTTCTTC.

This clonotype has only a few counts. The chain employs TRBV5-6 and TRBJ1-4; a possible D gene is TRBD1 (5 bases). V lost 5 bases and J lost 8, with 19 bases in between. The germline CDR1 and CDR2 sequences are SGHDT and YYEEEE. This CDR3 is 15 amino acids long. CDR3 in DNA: TGTGCCAGCAGTTCCGGGACGGTAGTCTGGGAAAAACTGTTTTTT. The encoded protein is CASSSGTVVWEKLFF.

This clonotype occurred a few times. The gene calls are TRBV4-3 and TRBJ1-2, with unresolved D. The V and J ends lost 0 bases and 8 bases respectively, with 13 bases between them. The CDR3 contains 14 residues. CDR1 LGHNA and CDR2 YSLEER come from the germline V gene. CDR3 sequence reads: CASSQEGGRRGYTF. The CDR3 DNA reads TGCGCCAGCAGCCAAGAGGGCGGTCGTCGAGGCTACACCTTC.

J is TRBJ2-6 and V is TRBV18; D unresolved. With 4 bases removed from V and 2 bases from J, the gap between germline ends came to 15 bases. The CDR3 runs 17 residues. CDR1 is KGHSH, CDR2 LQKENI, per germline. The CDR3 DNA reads TGTGCCAGCTCACACAGCCCGGGTTATCCTGGGGCCAACGTCCTGACTTTC. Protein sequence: CASSHSPGYPGANVLTF.

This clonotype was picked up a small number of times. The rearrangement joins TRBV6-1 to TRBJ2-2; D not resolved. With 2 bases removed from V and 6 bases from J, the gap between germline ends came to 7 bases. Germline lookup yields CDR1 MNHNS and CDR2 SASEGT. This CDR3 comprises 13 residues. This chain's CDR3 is CASSEWGSGELFF. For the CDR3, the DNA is TGTGCCAGCAGTGAATGGGGTTCCGGGGAGCTGTTTTTT.

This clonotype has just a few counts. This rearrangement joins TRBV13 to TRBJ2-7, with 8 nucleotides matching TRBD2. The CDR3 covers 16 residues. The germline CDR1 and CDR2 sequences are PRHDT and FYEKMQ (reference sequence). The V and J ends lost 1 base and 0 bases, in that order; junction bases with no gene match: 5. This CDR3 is CASSLVSGRASYEQYF. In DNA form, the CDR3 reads TGTGCCAGCAGCTTAGTTTCCGGGAGGGCCTCCTACGAGCAGTACTTC.

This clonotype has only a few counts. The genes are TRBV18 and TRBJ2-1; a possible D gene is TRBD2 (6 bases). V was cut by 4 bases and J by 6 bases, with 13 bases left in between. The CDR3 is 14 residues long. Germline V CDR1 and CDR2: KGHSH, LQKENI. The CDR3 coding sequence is TGTGCCAGCTCACAAGGGACTTCGTCCAATGAGCAGTTCTTC. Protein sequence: CASSQGTSSNEQFF.

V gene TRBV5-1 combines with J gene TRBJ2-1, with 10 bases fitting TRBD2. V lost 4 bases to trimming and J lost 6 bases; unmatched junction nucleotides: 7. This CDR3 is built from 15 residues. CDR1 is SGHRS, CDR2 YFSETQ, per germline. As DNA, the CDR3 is TGCGCCAGCAGCACGGCTAGCGGGAGTTTCAATGAGCAGTTCTTC. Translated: CASSTASGSFNEQFF.

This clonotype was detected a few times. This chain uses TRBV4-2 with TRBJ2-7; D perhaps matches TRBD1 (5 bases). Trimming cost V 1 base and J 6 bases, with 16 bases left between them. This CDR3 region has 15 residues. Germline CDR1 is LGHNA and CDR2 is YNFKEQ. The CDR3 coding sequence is TGTGCCAGCAGCCAAGTAAGGGGCAGGGTTTGCGAGCAGTACTTC. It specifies CASSQVRGRVCEQYF.

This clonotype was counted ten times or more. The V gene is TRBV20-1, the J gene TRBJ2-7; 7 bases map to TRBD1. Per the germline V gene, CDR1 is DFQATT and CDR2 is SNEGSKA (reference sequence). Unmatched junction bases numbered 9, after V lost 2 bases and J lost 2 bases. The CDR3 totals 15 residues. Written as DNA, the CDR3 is TGCAGTGCTAGACCCTCGACAGGGAGTGCCTACGAGCAGTACTTC. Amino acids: CSARPSTGSAYEQYF.

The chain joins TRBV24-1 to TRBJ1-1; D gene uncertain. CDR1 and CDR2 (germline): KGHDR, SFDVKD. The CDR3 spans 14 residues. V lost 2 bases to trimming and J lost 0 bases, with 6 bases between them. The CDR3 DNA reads TGTGCCACCAGTGATTCAGTCATGAACACTGAAGCTTTCTTT. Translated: CATSDSVMNTEAFF.

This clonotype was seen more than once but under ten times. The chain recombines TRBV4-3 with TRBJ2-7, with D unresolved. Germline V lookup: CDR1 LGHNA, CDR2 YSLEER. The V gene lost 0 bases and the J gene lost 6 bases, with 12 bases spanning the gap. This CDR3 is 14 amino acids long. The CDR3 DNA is TGCGCCAGCAGCCAAGAGGCCGCACTGGGCGAGCAGTACTTC. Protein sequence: CASSQEAALGEQYF.

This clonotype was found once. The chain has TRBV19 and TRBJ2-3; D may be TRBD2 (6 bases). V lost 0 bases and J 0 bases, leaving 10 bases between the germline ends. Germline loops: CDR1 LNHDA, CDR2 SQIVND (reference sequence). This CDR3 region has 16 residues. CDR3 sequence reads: CASSIDAAGSTDTQYF. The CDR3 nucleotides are TGTGCCAGTAGTATAGATGCGGCGGGAAGCACAGATACGCAGTATTTT.

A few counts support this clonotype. CDR3 coding DNA: TGCAGTGCTAGGCCTGACAGGGTTTCCCACGAGCAGTACTTC. Encoded protein: CSARPDRVSHEQYF. The J gene is TRBJ2-7, the V gene TRBV20-1; 7 bases line up with TRBD1. The CDR3 is made up of 14 amino acids. V lost 3 bases and J lost 5; bases outside the gene matches: 10. The germline V gene has CDR1 DFQATT and CDR2 SNEGSKA (reference sequence).

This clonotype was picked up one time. Here the CDR3 reads CASSLLEWGSNTGELFF. In nucleotides, the CDR3 is TGTGCCAGCAGCTTGCTTGAGTGGGGCAGTAACACCGGGGAGCTGTTTTTT. This chain connects TRBV5-4 to TRBJ2-2, with D perhaps matching TRBD1 (5 bases). Germline CDR1 SGHNT, CDR2 YYREEE (reference sequence). The CDR3 has 17 amino acids. Trimming removed 1 base from V and 2 bases from J, with 15 bases in between.

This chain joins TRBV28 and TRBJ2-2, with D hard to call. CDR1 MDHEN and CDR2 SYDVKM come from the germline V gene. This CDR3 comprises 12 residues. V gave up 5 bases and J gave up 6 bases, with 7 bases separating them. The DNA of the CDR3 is TGTGCCAGCAGTGTTCTGGCCGGGGAGCTGTTTTTT. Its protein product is CASSVLAGELFF.

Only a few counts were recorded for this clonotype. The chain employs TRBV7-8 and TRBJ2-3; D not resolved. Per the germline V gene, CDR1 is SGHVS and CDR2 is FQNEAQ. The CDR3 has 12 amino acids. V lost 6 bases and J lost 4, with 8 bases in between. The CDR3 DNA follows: TGTGCCAGCAGAATAGGGCCAGATACGCAGTATTTT. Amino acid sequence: CASRIGPDTQYF.